A selection of T cell receptor beta chains follows, all from one sample in a study of graft-versus-host responses after intestinal transplantation. Antigens of these TCRs are unknown. Only in-frame clones appear in the TCRdb table, and some are missing; sequencing was by immunoSEQ multiplex PCR. The sample shows roughly 30,000 clones, approximately 83% of them seen only once. Sequenced material: unstimulated CD8+ T cells sorted from spleen or lymph node cells, taken before intestinal transplant. Receptors were obtained from a human donor who received an intestinal transplant. Both conserved end residues are part of each CDR3. Fields, in order: D gene, clone size, V gene, J gene, CDR3 protein, CDR3 DNA. A D gene is named only where the DNA matches it firmly. The listing skips clone size in some rows; elsewhere it reads once, few, many or a size class.

>-|-|TRBV10-2|TRBJ1-1
CASSELANTEAFF
TGCGCCAGCAGTGAGTTGGCGAACACTGAAGCTTTCTTT
>TRBD2|-|TRBV11-2|TRBJ2-7
CASSQLAGGHEQYF
TGTGCCAGCAGCCAACTAGCGGGTGGGCACGAGCAGTACTTC
>TRBD2|-|TRBV5-1|TRBJ2-1
CASSLRTSGSGRTEQFF
TGCGCCAGCAGCTTAAGGACTAGCGGGAGTGGTCGTACTGAGCAGTTCTTC
>TRBD2|-|TRBV7-9|TRBJ2-7
CASSADSGIPQQYF
TGTGCCAGCAGCGCCGATAGCGGGATACCGCAGCAGTACTTC
>-|-|TRBV27|TRBJ2-1
CASRGGVQINEQFF
TGTGCCAGCAGAGGAGGGGTCCAGATCAATGAGCAGTTCTTC
>TRBD2|-|TRBV27|TRBJ2-7
CASSLVSGWKSEQYF
TGTGCCAGCAGTTTGGTTAGCGGGTGGAAATCCGAGCAGTACTTC
>-|-|TRBV5-8|TRBJ2-7
CASSSYRDNSYEQYF
TGTGCCAGCAGCTCATACCGGGACAACTCCTACGAGCAGTACTTC
>-|-|TRBV19|TRBJ1-4
CASSILGLDEKLFF
TGTGCCAGTAGTATCCTGGGACTGGATGAAAAACTGTTTTTT
>TRBD2|-|TRBV10-3|TRBJ2-2
CAISESLTSGGPNTGELFF
TGTGCCATCAGTGAGTCGTTGACTAGCGGGGGTCCGAACACCGGGGAGCTGTTTTTT
>-|-|TRBV5-4|TRBJ1-2
CASSFETGPGISYGYTF
TGTGCCAGCAGCTTTGAAACGGGCCCGGGGATCAGCTATGGCTACACCTTC
>TRBD2|-|TRBV29-1|TRBJ2-3
CSVVAGRTDTQYF
TGCAGCGTAGTAGCGGGGCGCACAGATACGCAGTATTTT
>-|-|TRBV10-1|TRBJ1-6
CASSDPLFLSPLHF
TGCGCCAGCAGTGACCCGTTATTTCTTTCACCCCTCCACTTT
>-|-|TRBV11-2|TRBJ1-6
CASSLGEPIPYSYNSPLHF
TGTGCCAGCAGCTTAGGAGAACCAATACCCTACTCCTATAATTCACCCCTCCACTTT
>TRBD2|-|TRBV5-1|TRBJ2-1
CASSLKAGGPGSYNEQFF
TGCGCCAGCAGCTTGAAAGCGGGAGGGCCGGGGTCCTACAATGAGCAGTTCTTC
>-|once|TRBV21-1|TRBJ2-7
CASRRNLAHVLDEQYF
TGTGCCAGCAGACGGAATCTAGCACACGTGTTAGACGAGCAGTACTTC
>TRBD1|-|TRBV5-5|TRBJ1-2
CASSFLGQEVKVGYTF
TGTGCCAGCAGCTTTCTCGGACAGGAGGTTAAGGTCGGCTACACCTTC
>-|large|TRBV21-1|TRBJ1-4
CASSKRDRDNEKLFF
TGTGCCAGCAGCAAACGAGACAGGGACAATGAAAAACTGTTTTTT
>-|-|TRBV7-8|TRBJ2-2
CASSLTANTGELFF
TGTGCCAGCAGCTTGACAGCGAACACCGGGGAGCTGTTTTTT
>TRBD2|-|TRBV9|TRBJ2-4
CASSPRTSGRGNIQYF
TGTGCCAGCAGCCCCCGGACTAGCGGGAGAGGGAACATTCAGTACTTC
>-|once|TRBV4-2|TRBJ1-5
CASSQDGTGNHNQPQHF
TGTGCCAGCAGCCAAGATGGTACGGGGAACCACAATCAGCCCCAGCATTTT
>TRBD2|-|TRBV5-6|TRBJ2-1
CASSLSGGAYNEQFF
TGTGCCAGCAGCCTAAGCGGGGGCGCCTACAATGAGCAGTTCTTC
>-|few|TRBV21-1|TRBJ2-7
CASSKPGQAYEQYF
TGTGCCAGCAGCAAACCGGGACAGGCCTACGAGCAGTACTTC
>-|-|TRBV20-1|TRBJ1-2
CSRADNYGYTF
TGCAGCCGAGCGGACAACTATGGCTACACCTTC
>TRBD1|-|TRBV27|TRBJ2-1
CASTTTGNYNEQFF
TGTGCCAGCACTACGACAGGGAACTACAATGAGCAGTTCTTC
>TRBD1|-|TRBV6-1|TRBJ2-7
CATATGPTYEQYF
TGTGCCACAGCGACAGGGCCTACCTACGAGCAGTACTTC
>TRBD1|-|TRBV28|TRBJ2-7
CASSLRDRVLNEQYF
TGTGCCAGCAGTTTGCGGGACAGGGTTCTAAACGAGCAGTACTTC
>TRBD2|-|TRBV6-5|TRBJ2-7
CASSRSSGGFYEQYF
TGTGCCAGCAGCAGGTCTAGCGGGGGGTTCTACGAGCAGTACTTC
>TRBD2|-|TRBV4-1|TRBJ2-1
CASSQEAGGGTIEQFF
TGCGCCAGCAGCCAAGAGGCGGGGGGGGGTACAATTGAGCAGTTCTTC